This T cell receptor (beta chain) came from a study of tumor-infiltrating lymphocytes in primary liver carcinoma. As for the study in general: The patient group consisted of men and women aged 30 to 69 years. Broader study findings: Blood trailed tumors significantly in top-250-clone fraction (p = 0.039).

Unsorted whole blood yielded the blood RNA, and germline DNA was also extracted. Presurgery, around 4 milliliters of peripheral blood were collected. Germline assignment: CDR1 SQVTM and CDR2 ANQGSEA. This CDR3 has 13 residues. A remark on this clonotype: The antigen is undetermined.

A primer matching the constant region was used to make TCR beta cDNA from 450 to 500 ng of total RNA. Sequencing libraries for TCR beta derived from three nested multiplex PCR rounds that used slightly modified ARM-PCR. The first two PCR rounds, around 11 cycles each, used TRBV1-TRBV30 forward primers and a C-beta reverse primer. In TCRdb, the multiplex PCR reads were re-called with MiXCR into one record per CDR3 protein. The table includes under 200,000 distinct CDR3 sequences, 65% detected once. The rearrangement joins TRBV29-1 to TRBJ2-7, with 10 bases aligning to TRBD2. The TCR sequence derives from a woman aged 55-70 years with primary liver carcinoma and hepatitis B virus infection. Sample: peripheral blood. CDR3 region: CNVEREGLSGQYF. The CDR3 coding sequence is TGCAACGTCGAGCGGGAGGGTCTCTCCGGGCAGTACTTC.